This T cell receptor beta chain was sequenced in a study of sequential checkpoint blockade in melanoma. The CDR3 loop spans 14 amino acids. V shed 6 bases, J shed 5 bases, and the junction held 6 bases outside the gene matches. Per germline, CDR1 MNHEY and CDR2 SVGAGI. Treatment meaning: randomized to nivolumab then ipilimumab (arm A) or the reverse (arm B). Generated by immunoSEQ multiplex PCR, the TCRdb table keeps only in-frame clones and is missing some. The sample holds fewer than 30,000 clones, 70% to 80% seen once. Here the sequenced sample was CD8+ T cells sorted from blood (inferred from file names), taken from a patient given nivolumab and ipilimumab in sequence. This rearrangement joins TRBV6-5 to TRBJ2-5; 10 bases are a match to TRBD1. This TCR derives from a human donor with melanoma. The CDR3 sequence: CASSAGTGVETQYF. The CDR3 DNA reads TGTGCCAGCAGCGCCGGGACAGGGGTTGAGACCCAGTACTTC.